This T cell receptor (beta chain) was obtained from a study of shared clonotypes between healthy human individuals. In the authors' methods: In the immunoSEQ data, sequences were junction-only and lacked quality scores, so filtering differed. TCRdb keeps only in-frame clones here, not all; method: immunoSEQ multiplex PCR. V, J and clone size are taken as reported in that table, and D and trimming were inferred from the DNA itself. The table has roughly 700,000 clones, about 74% seen once. Comments on this clone: No antigen is known for it.

CDR1 and CDR2 (germline): SEHNR, FQNEAQ (reference sequence). The ends were cut back, 4 bases at V and 1 base at J, with 8 bases in the middle. The CDR3 contains 13 residues. Study-level points and caveats: Sampling covered nothing but blood. Tissue TCR repertoires likely differ from those found in blood. Represented genetic and exposure-history diversity was restricted by having few donors.

This sequence was found in a woman in her twenties or thirties in good health. V and J are TRBV7-9 and TRBJ2-7; D uncertain. Sequences were obtained from memory CD4+ T cells sorted from blood. Subset in this sample: CD45RA-negative fraction. In DNA form, the CDR3 reads TGTGCCAGCAGCTCCGGTTCATCCTACGAGCAGTACTTC. Its protein is CASSSGSSYEQYF.